This is a list of T cell receptor beta chains from one sample in a study of regulatory T cells in long-lasting Graves disease. TCRdb fed the multiplex PCR reads into MiXCR, producing one record per CDR3 protein. Among about 470,000 distinct CDR3 sequences, 20% to 25% were seen once, and the ten largest hold approximately 6.4%. Source: peripheral blood mononuclear cells (PBMCs), taken when the disease was refractory, from a patient treated with antithyroid drugs. These receptors all stem from a female donor with Graves disease. Each CDR3 is given with its conserved first and last residue. Each record gives: clone size, J gene, V gene, D gene, CDR3 protein, CDR3 DNA. The D gene is left open where the match is weak. A clone size is listed for some rows: how often the clone was seen (once, few, many), or a class if it is expanded.

abundance: many; j_gene: TRBJ2-7; v_gene: TRBV11-2; d_gene: .; CDR3aa: CASSKRLSSYEQYF; CDR3nt: TGTGCCAGCAGCAAACGCCTTAGCTCCTACGAGCAGTACTTC
abundance: many; j_gene: TRBJ2-6; v_gene: TRBV2; d_gene: .; CDR3aa: CASSAVSGANVLTF; CDR3nt: TGTGCCAGCAGTGCCGTATCTGGGGCCAACGTCCTGACTTTC
abundance: many; j_gene: TRBJ1-1; v_gene: TRBV27; d_gene: .; CDR3aa: CASSFAVAGNTEAFF; CDR3nt: TGTGCCAGCAGTTTCGCCGTGGCAGGGAACACTGAAGCTTTCTTT
abundance: .; j_gene: TRBJ1-2; v_gene: TRBV5-4; d_gene: .; CDR3aa: CASSNSPAGYTF; CDR3nt: TGTGCCAGCAGCAATTCCCCAGCCGGCTACACCTTC
abundance: few; j_gene: TRBJ2-7; v_gene: TRBV7-2; d_gene: TRBD2; CDR3aa: CASSPGLALTYEQYF; CDR3nt: TGTGCCAGCAGCCCTGGACTAGCGCTTACCTACGAGCAGTACTTC
abundance: .; j_gene: TRBJ2-5; v_gene: TRBV9; d_gene: TRBD1; CDR3aa: CASKRRGLGETQYF; CDR3nt: TGTGCCAGCAAGCGCAGGGGGCTAGGAGAGACCCAGTACTTC
abundance: many; j_gene: TRBJ1-2; v_gene: TRBV3-1; d_gene: .; CDR3aa: CASSHLYGYTF; CDR3nt: TGTGCCAGCAGCCACCTCTATGGCTACACCTTC
abundance: few; j_gene: TRBJ2-1; v_gene: TRBV27; d_gene: .; CDR3aa: CASNPEGGSSYNEQFF; CDR3nt: TGTGCCAGCAATCCCGAGGGCGGTAGCTCCTACAATGAGCAGTTCTTC
abundance: .; j_gene: TRBJ1-5; v_gene: TRBV7-2; d_gene: .; CDR3aa: CASSPAPFDQPQHF; CDR3nt: TGTGCCAGCAGCCCCGCACCCTTCGATCAGCCCCAGCATTTT
abundance: many; j_gene: TRBJ1-6; v_gene: TRBV20-1; d_gene: .; CDR3aa: CSGRDTSNSPLHF; CDR3nt: TGCAGTGGCCGGGACACCTCAAATTCACCCCTCCACTTT
abundance: .; j_gene: TRBJ2-3; v_gene: TRBV7-9; d_gene: TRBD1; CDR3aa: CASSPWTGAPDTQYF; CDR3nt: TGTGCCAGCAGCCCGTGGACAGGGGCGCCAGATACGCAGTATTTT
abundance: .; j_gene: TRBJ2-7; v_gene: TRBV19; d_gene: TRBD2; CDR3aa: CASSIGEGGGRKYEQYF; CDR3nt: TGTGCCAGTAGTATAGGTGAGGGCGGCGGGAGGAAGTACGAGCAGTACTTC
abundance: .; j_gene: TRBJ2-6; v_gene: TRBV20-1; d_gene: .; CDR3aa: CSAHRWRASGANVLTF; CDR3nt: TGCAGTGCCCACAGGTGGCGGGCCTCTGGGGCCAACGTCCTGACTTTC
abundance: many; j_gene: TRBJ2-7; v_gene: TRBV11-2; d_gene: TRBD2; CDR3aa: CASSHRLGRGLREQYF; CDR3nt: TGTGCCAGCAGCCACAGACTAGGGAGGGGACTACGGGAGCAGTACTTC
abundance: .; j_gene: TRBJ1-5; v_gene: TRBV5-5; d_gene: .; CDR3aa: CASSPGDTPFNQPQHF; CDR3nt: TGTGCCAGCAGCCCGGGCGACACTCCCTTCAATCAGCCCCAGCATTTT
abundance: .; j_gene: TRBJ1-2; v_gene: TRBV19; d_gene: .; CDR3aa: CASNRDFGYGYTF; CDR3nt: TGTGCCAGTAACCGGGACTTTGGCTATGGCTACACCTTC
abundance: few; j_gene: TRBJ2-5; v_gene: TRBV28; d_gene: TRBD1; CDR3aa: CASSRQGLGQEAQYF; CDR3nt: TGTGCCAGCAGCAGACAGGGGCTTGGGCAAGAGGCCCAGTACTTC
abundance: few; j_gene: TRBJ2-7; v_gene: TRBV7-9; d_gene: .; CDR3aa: CASSYIFAGRLESYEQYF; CDR3nt: TGTGCCAGCAGTTACATCTTTGCGGGCCGACTGGAGTCCTACGAGCAGTACTTC